This T cell receptor (beta chain) was sequenced for a study of T cell clones after liver transplantation. Study-level information: Draws occurred before transplant, before withdrawal, and after complete or failed withdrawal.

Sequencing used immunoSEQ multiplex PCR; TCRdb keeps in-frame clones, though not all of them. Among some 80,000 clones, 65% to 85% were seen once, and the ten largest hold 0.47%. This CDR3 has 11 residues. Germline V CDR1 and CDR2: MNHEY, SVGAGI. With 9 bases removed from V and 7 bases from J, the gap between germline ends came to 12 bases. The chain couples TRBV6-5 to TRBJ2-5; possibly TRBD2 for D (6 bases). This specimen consisted of CD4+ T cells from blood, obtained 46 months after liver transplant. The sequence derives from a human patient who received a liver transplant. Some T cells could come from the graft donor. CDR3 in amino acids: CASMRGRTQYF. The CDR3 DNA reads TGTGCCAGTATGCGGGGCAGGACCCAGTACTTC.